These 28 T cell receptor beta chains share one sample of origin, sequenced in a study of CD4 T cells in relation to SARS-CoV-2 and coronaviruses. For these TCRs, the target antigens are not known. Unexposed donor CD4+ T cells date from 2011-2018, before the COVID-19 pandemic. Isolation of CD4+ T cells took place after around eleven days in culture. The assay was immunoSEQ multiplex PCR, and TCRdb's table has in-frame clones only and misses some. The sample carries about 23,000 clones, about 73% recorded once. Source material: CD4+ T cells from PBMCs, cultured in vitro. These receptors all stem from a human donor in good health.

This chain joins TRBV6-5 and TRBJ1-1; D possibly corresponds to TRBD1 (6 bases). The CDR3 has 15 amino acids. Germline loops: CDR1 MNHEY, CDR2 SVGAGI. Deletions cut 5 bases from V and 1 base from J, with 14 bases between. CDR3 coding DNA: TGTGCCAGCAGTACCGCGGGGGCGGGGAACACTGAAGCTTTCTTT. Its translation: CASSTAGAGNTEAFF.

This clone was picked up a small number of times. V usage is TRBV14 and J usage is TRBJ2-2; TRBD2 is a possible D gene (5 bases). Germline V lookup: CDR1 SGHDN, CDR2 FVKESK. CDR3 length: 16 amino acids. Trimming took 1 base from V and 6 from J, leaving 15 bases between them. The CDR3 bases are TGTGCCAGCAGCCAAGCACGGGGTTGGCAGGCCGGGGAGCTGTTTTTT. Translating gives CASSQARGWQAGELFF.

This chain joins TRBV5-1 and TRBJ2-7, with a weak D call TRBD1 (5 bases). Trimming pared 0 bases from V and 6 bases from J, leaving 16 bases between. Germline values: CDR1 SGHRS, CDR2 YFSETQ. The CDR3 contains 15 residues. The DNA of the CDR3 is TGCGCCAGCAGCTTGGCGGGTCAGGGCGGTAGCGAGCAGTACTTC. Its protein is CASSLAGQGGSEQYF.

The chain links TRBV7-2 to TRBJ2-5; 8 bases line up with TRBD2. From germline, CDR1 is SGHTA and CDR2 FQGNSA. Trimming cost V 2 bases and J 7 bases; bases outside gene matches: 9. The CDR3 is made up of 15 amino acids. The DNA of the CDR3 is TGTGCCAGCAGCTTACATGGGACTAGTATGGGGACCCAGTACTTC. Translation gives CASSLHGTSMGTQYF.

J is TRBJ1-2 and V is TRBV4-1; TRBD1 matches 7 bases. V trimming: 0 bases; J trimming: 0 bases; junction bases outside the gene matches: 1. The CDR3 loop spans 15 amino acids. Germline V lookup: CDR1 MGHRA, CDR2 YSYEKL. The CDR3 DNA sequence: TGCGCCAGCAGCCAAGATGACAGGGCTAACTATGGCTACACCTTC. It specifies CASSQDDRANYGYTF.

The CDR3 bases are TGTGCCAGCAGCTTCGGGACGGTAACATACGAGCAGTACTTC. Translated: CASSFGTVTYEQYF. The chain joins TRBV9 to TRBJ2-7; D is tentatively TRBD1 or TRBD2 (5 bases each). Looked up from germline, CDR1 is SGDLS and CDR2 is YYNGEE. The V end was cut by 4 bases, the J end by 4 bases, with 15 bases between. CDR3 length: 14 residues.

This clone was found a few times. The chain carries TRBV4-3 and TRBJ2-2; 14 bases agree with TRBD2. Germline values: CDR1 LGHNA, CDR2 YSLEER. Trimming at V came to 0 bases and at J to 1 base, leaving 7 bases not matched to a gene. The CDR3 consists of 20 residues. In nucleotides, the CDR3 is TGCGCCAGCAGCCAAGATCGCGGGACTAGCGGGGGCCTGAACACCGGGGAGCTGTTTTTT. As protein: CASSQDRGTSGGLNTGELFF.

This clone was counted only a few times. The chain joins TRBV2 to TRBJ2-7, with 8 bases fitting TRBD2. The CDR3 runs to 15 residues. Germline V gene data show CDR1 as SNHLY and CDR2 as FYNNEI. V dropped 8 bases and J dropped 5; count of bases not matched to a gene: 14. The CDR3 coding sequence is TGTGCCAGCGGATACCTACGGCGGGAGGAAAACGAGCAGTACTTC. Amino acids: CASGYLRREENEQYF.

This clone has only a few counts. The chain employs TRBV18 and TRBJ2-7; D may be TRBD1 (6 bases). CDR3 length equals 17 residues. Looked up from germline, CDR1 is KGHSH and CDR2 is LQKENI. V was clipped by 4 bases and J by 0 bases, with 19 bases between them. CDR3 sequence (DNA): TGTGCCAGCTCACGGCCTGGTACAGGGCCCTCCTCCTACGAGCAGTACTTC. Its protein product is CASSRPGTGPSSYEQYF. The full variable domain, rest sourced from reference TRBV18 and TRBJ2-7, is NAGVMQNPRHLVRRRGQEARLRCSPMKGHSHVYWYRQLPEEGLKFMVYLQKENIIDESGMPKERFSAEFPKEGPSILRIQQVVRGDSAAYFCASSRPGTGPSSYEQYFGPGTRLTVT.

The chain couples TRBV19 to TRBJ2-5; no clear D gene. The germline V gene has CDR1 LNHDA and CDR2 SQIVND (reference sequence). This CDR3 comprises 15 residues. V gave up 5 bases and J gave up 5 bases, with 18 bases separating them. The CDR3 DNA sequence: TGTGCCAGTAGTTATCAGTCCTCAGCAAGGGAGACCCAGTACTTC. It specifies CASSYQSSARETQYF.

CDR3 DNA: TGTGCCAGCTCACCGGAGCGGTACCAAGAGACCCAGTACTTC. Translating it yields CASSPERYQETQYF. V and J are TRBV18 and TRBJ2-5, with D maybe TRBD2 (5 bases). V shed 3 bases and J shed 0 bases, with 8 bases lying between them. The V gene's germline CDR1 is KGHSH and CDR2 LQKENI. The CDR3 length is 14 residues.

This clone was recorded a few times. CDR3 loop: CASSQGETQYF. In nucleotides, the CDR3 is TGTGCCAGCAGCCAGGGGGAGACCCAGTACTTC. The V call is TRBV7-9, the J call TRBJ2-5, with a possible D match to TRBD1 (6 bases). The CDR3 has 11 amino acids. The germline CDR1 and CDR2 sequences are SEHNR and FQNEAQ (reference sequence). Trimming removed 5 bases at V and 5 bases at J, with 6 bases between.

The CDR3 DNA reads as TGTGCCATCACCCCGGACAGGGGCACTCAGCCCCAGCATTTT. It is translated as CAITPDRGTQPQHF. The gene calls are TRBV10-3 and TRBJ1-5; 9 bases agree with TRBD1. The CDR3 covers 14 residues. Germline CDR1 is ENHRY and CDR2 is SYGVKD. J was trimmed by 6 bases and V by 7 bases; bases with no gene match: 7.

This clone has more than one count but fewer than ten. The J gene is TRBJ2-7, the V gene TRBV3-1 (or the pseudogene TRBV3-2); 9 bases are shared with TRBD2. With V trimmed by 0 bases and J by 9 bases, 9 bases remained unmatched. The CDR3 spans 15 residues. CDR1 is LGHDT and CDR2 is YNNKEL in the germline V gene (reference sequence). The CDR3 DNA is TGTGCCAGCAGCCAAGAGCCCAGCGGGGGGTCAGTGCAGTACTTC. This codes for CASSQEPSGGSVQYF.

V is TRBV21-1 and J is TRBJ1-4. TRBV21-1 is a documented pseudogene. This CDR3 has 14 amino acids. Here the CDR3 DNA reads TGTGCCAGCAGCAAAGTCGGGTTTAATGAAAAACTGTTTTTT. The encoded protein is CASSKVGFNEKLFF.

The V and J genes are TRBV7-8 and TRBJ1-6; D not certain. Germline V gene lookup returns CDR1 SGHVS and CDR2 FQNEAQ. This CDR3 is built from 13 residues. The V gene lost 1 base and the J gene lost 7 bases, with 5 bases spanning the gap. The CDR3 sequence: CASSLGENSPLHF. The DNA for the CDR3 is TGTGCCAGCAGCTTAGGAGAAAATTCACCCCTCCACTTT.

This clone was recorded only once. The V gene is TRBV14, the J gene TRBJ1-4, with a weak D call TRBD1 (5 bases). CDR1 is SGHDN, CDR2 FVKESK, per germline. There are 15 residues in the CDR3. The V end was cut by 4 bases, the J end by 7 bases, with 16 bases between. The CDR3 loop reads CASSRFQGGGEKLFF. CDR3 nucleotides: TGTGCCAGCAGCCGATTTCAGGGAGGAGGTGAAAAACTGTTTTTT.

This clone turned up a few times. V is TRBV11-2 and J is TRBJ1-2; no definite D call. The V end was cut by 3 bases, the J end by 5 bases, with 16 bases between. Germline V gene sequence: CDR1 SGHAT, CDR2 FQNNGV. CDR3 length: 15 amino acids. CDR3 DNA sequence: TGTGCCAGCAGCTTTTGGGAGGACCCGCGGTATGGCTACACCTTC. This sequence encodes CASSFWEDPRYGYTF. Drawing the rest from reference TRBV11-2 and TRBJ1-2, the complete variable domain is EAGVAQSPRYKIIEKRQSVAFWCNPISGHATLYWYQQILGQGPKLLIQFQNNGVVDDSQLPKDRFSAERLKGVDSTLKIQPAKLEDSAVYLCASSFWEDPRYGYTFGSGTRLTVV.

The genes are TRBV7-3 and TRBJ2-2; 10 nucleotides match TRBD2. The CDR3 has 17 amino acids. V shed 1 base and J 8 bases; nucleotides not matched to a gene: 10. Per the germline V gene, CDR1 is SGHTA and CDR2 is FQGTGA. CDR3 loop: CASSLSPSGSTGGELFF. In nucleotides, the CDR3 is TGTGCCAGCAGCTTAAGCCCTAGCGGGAGCACAGGAGGGGAGCTGTTTTTT.

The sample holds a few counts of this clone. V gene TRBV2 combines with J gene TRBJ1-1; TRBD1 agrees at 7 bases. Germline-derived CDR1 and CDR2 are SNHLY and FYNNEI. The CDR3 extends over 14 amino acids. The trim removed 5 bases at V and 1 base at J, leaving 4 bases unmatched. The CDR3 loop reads CASSITGANTEAFF. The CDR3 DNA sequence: TGTGCCAGCAGTATAACAGGGGCGAACACTGAAGCTTTCTTT.

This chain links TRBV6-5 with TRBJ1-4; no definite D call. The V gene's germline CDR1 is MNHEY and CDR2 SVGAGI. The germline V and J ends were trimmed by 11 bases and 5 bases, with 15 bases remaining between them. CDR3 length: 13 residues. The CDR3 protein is CAFLRRENEKLFF. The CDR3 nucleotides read TGTGCCTTCCTCCGACGGGAAAATGAAAAACTGTTTTTT.

The CDR3 loop is CASSHSNEGDTQYF. As DNA, the CDR3 is TGTGCCAGCAGCCACTCCAACGAAGGGGATACGCAGTATTTT. V is TRBV5-4 and J is TRBJ2-3; D remains ambiguous. V lost 4 bases, J lost 6 bases, and 15 bases lay in between. This CDR3 has 14 amino acids. Per germline, CDR1 SGHNT and CDR2 YYREEE (reference sequence).

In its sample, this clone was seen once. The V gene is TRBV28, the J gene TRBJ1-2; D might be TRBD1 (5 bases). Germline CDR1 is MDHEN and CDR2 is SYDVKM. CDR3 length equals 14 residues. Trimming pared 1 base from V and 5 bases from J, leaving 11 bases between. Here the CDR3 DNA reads TGTGCCAGCAGTTTATTGGGACCTTTATATGGCTACACCTTC. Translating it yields CASSLLGPLYGYTF.

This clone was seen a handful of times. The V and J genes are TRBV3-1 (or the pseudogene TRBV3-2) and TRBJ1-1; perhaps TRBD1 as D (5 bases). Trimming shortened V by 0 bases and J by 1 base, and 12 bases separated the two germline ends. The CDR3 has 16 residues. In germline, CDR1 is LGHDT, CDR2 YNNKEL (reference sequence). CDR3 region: CASSQDLGVPNTEAFF. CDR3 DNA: TGTGCCAGCAGCCAAGATTTAGGGGTGCCGAACACTGAAGCTTTCTTT.

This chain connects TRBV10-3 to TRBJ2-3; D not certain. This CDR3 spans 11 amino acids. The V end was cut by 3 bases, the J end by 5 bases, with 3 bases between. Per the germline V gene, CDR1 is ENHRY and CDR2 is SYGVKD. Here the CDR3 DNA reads TGTGCCATCAGTGACCGAGATACGCAGTATTTT. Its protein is CAISDRDTQYF.

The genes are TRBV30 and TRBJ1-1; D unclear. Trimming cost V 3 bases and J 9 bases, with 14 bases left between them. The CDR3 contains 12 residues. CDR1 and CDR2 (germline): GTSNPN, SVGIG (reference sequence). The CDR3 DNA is TGTGCCTGGAGACCACCTAGAGCCCAAGCTTTCTTT. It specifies CAWRPPRAQAFF. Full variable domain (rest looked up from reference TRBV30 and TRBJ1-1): SQTIHQWPATLVQPVGSPLSLECTVEGTSNPNLYWYRQAAGRGLQLLFYSVGIGQISSEVPQNLSASRPQDRQFILSSKKLLLSDSGFYLCAWRPPRAQAFFGQGTRLTVV.

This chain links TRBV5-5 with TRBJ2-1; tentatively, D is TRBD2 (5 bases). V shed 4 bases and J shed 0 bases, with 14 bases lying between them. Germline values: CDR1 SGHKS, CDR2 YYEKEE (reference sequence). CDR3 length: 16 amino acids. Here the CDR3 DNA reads TGTGCCAGCAGCCTAAATTCTAGCCGCTCCTACAATGAGCAGTTCTTC. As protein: CASSLNSSRSYNEQFF.

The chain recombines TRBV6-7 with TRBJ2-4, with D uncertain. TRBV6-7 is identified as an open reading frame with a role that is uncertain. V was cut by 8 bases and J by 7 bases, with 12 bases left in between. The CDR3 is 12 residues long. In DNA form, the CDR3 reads TGTGCCAGCGAGAGCGAGAGGAACATTCAGTACTTC. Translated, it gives CASESERNIQYF.